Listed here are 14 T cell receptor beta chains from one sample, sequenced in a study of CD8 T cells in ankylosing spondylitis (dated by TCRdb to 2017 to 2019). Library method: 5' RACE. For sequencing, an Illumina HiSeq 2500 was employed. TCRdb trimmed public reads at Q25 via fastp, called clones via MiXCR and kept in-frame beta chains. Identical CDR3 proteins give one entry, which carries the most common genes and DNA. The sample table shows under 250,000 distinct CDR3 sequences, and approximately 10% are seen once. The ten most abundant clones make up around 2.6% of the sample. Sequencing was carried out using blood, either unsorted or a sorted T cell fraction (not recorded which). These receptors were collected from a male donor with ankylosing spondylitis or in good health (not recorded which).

The CDR3 region is CASSFRRHGELFF. CDR3 DNA sequence: TGTGCCAGCAGTTTCCGGCGCCACGGGGAGCTGTTTTTT. V gene TRBV12-3 or TRBV12-4 combines with J gene TRBJ2-2; D ambiguous. V was clipped by 3 bases and J by 7 bases, with 9 bases between them. The CDR3 is made up of 13 amino acids.

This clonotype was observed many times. In DNA form, the CDR3 reads TGTGCCAGCAGTTTAAAGCTAGCGGGTACGGAGACCCAGTACTTC. Its translation: CASSLKLAGTETQYF. V and J are TRBV28 and TRBJ2-5, with 8 bases aligning to TRBD2. Germline values: CDR1 MDHEN, CDR2 SYDVKM. This CDR3 comprises 15 residues. Trimming took 2 bases from V and 5 from J; bases not matched to a gene: 7. Variable domain in full (rest from reference TRBV28 and TRBJ2-5): DVKVTQSSRYLVKRTGEKVFLECVQDMDHENMFWYRQDPGLGLRLIYFSYDVKMKEKGDIPEGYSVSREKKERFSLILESASTNQTSMYLCASSLKLAGTETQYFGPGTRLLVL.

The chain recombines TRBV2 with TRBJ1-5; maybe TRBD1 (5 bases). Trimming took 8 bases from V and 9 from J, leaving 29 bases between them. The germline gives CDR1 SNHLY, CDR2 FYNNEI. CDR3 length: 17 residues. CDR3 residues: CASLRETYTGKIRPQHF. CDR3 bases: TGTGCCAGCCTTCGTGAGACCTATACAGGCAAAATACGGCCCCAGCATTTT.

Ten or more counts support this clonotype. CDR3 in amino acids: CAWSAGRGTEAFF. The CDR3 bases are TGTGCCTGGAGTGCCGGGAGGGGTACTGAAGCTTTCTTT. The rearrangement uses TRBV30 and TRBJ1-1, with D possibly being TRBD1 (5 bases). V gave up 1 base and J gave up 5 bases, with 11 bases separating them. The CDR3 extends over 13 amino acids. CDR1 and CDR2 (germline): GTSNPN, SVGIG (reference sequence).

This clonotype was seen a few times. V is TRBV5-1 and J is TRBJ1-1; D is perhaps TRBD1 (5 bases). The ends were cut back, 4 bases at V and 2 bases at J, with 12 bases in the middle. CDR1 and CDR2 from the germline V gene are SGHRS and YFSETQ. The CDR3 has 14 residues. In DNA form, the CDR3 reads TGCGCCAGCAGCGCGGGACCTGAAAACACTGAAGCTTTCTTT. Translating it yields CASSAGPENTEAFF.

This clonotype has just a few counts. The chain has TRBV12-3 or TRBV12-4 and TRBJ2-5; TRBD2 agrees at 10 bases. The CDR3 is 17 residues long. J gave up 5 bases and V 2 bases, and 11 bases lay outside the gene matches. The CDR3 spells CASSLNSASGGRETQYF. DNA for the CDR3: TGTGCCAGCAGTTTAAACTCGGCTAGCGGGGGCCGGGAGACCCAGTACTTC.

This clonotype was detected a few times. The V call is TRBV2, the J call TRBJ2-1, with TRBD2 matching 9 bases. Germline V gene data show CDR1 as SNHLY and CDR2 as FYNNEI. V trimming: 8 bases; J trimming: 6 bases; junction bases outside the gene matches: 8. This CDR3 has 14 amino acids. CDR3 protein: CASRDSGSFNEQFF. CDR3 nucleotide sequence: TGTGCCAGCCGGGATAGCGGGAGTTTCAATGAGCAGTTCTTC.

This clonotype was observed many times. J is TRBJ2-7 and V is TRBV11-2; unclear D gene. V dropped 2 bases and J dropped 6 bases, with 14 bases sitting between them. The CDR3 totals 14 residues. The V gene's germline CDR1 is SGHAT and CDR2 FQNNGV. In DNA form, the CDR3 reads TGTGCCAGCAGCTTAATCACCCTCCCTGGCGAGCAGTACTTC. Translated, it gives CASSLITLPGEQYF. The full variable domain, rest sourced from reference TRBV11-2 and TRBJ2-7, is EAGVAQSPRYKIIEKRQSVAFWCNPISGHATLYWYQQILGQGPKLLIQFQNNGVVDDSQLPKDRFSAERLKGVDSTLKIQPAKLEDSAVYLCASSLITLPGEQYFGPGTRLTVT.

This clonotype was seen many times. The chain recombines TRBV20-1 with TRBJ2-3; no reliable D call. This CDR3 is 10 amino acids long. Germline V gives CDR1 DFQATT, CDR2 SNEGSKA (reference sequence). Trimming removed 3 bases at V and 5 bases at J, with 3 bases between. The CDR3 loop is CSASQDTQYF. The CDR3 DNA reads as TGCAGTGCTAGTCAAGATACGCAGTATTTT.

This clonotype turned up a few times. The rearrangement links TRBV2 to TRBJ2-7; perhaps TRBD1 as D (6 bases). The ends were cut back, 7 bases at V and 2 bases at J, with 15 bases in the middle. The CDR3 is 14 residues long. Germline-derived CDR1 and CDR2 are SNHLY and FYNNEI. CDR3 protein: CASIEETGTYEQYF. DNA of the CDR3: TGTGCCAGCATCGAGGAGACAGGTACCTACGAGCAGTACTTC. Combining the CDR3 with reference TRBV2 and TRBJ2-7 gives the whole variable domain EPEVTQTPSHQVTQMGQEVILRCVPISNHLYFYWYRQILGQKVEFLVSFYNNEISEKSEIFDDQFSVERPDGSNFTLKIRSTKLEDSAMYFCASIEETGTYEQYFGPGTRLTVT.

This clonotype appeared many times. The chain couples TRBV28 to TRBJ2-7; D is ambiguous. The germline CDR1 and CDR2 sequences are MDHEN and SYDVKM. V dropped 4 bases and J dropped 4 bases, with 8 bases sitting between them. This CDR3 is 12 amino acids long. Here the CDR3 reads CASSSQPYEQYF. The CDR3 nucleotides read TGTGCCAGCAGTTCCCAGCCGTACGAGCAGTACTTC.

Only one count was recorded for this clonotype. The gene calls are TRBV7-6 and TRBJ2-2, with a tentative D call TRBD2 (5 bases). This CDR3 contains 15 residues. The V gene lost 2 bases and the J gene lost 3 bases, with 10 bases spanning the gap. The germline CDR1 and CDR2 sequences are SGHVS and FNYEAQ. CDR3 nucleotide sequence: TGTGCCAGCAGCTTAAGTGGGAGAGACACCGGGGAGCTGTTTTTT. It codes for CASSLSGRDTGELFF.

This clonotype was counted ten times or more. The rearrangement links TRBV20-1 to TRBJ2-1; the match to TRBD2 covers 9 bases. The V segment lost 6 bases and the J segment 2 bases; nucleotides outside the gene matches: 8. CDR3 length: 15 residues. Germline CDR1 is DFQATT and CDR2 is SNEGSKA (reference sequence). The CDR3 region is CSATLAGPPYNEQFF. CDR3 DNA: TGCAGTGCAACCCTAGCGGGACCCCCCTACAATGAGCAGTTCTTC.

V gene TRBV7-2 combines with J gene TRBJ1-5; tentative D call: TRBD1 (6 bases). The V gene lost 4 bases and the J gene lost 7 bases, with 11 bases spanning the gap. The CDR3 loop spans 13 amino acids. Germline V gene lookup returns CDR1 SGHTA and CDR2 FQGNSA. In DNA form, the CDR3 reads TGTGCCAGCAGCTCAGGGGTGCGGCAGCCCCAGCATTTT. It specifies CASSSGVRQPQHF.